Listed below are T cell receptor beta chains from one sample, sequenced in a study of identical twins. Each CDR3 protein gets one entry after TCRdb re-called the 5' RACE reads with MiXCR. This table has 650,000 to 750,000 distinct CDR3 sequences, around 20% appearing once. The sample also formed part of further work on T cells expressing NK-cell markers.

Sequencing was done on a sample of PBMCs. The source is a woman younger than 35 in good health. CDR3s include the opening cysteine and the closing phenylalanine or tryptophan. D genes are given only for firm matches. Only some rows state a clone size, as once, few, many or a class for expanded clones.

TRBV6-6,few,-,TRBJ2-7,CASKTMQAQEQYF,TGTGCCAGCAAAACGATGCAGGCGCAAGAGCAGTACTTC
TRBV5-1,few,TRBD2,TRBJ2-1,CASSLGLAGVPPTNEQFF,TGCGCCAGCAGCTTGGGACTAGCGGGAGTACCCCCTACTAATGAGCAGTTCTTC
TRBV3-1,many,-,TRBJ2-3,CASSPETGSLTDTQYF,TGTGCCAGCAGCCCGGAGACTGGCTCTCTAACAGATACGCAGTATTTT
TRBV20-1,few,-,TRBJ2-5,CSAPGERQFQETQYF,TGCAGTGCTCCCGGGGAGAGACAGTTCCAAGAGACCCAGTACTTC
TRBV3-1,-,-,TRBJ2-5,CASSQDHQRGETQYF,TGTGCCAGCAGCCAAGATCACCAGCGCGGGGAGACCCAGTACTTC
TRBV5-5,-,TRBD1,TRBJ1-2,CASSNFGTAYGYTF,TGTGCCAGCAGCAATTTCGGGACAGCCTATGGCTACACCTTC
TRBV20-1,-,-,TRBJ2-7,CSARWGPEQYF,TGCAGTGCCAGATGGGGGCCCGAGCAGTACTTC
TRBV6-1,few,-,TRBJ1-1,CASSRRRALTSEAFF,TGTGCCAGCAGTCGTCGACGGGCCCTCACCTCTGAAGCTTTCTTT
TRBV29-1,-,-,TRBJ2-7,CSVRWKEQYF,TGCAGCGTTCGTTGGAAGGAGCAGTACTTC
TRBV7-6,-,TRBD2,TRBJ2-7,CASSLTSGDSEQYF,TGTGCCAGCAGTTTGACTAGCGGCGACAGCGAGCAGTACTTC
TRBV6-1,-,-,TRBJ1-3,CASSDLSAGRNTIYF,TGTGCCAGCAGTGACCTATCCGCCGGGAGAAACACCATATATTTT
TRBV25-1,-,-,TRBJ1-5,CASSEGRSNQPQHF,TGTGCCAGCAGTGAGGGACGGAGCAATCAGCCCCAGCATTTT
TRBV12-3/TRBV12-4,-,-,TRBJ2-7,CASSPERRGDYEQYF,TGTGCCAGCAGTCCGGAGCGTAGGGGGGACTACGAGCAGTACTTC
TRBV5-1,few,TRBD2,TRBJ2-1,CASRGLAVNNEQFF,TGCGCCAGCAGAGGCCTAGCGGTTAACAATGAGCAGTTCTTC
TRBV4-2,-,TRBD1,TRBJ1-2,CASSQEPTGGMTYGYTF,TGTGCCAGCAGCCAAGAACCAACAGGGGGTATGACCTATGGCTACACCTTC
TRBV6-1,many,-,TRBJ2-2,CASRRGILGGELFF,TGTGCCAGCAGGAGGGGAATACTTGGCGGGGAGCTGTTTTTT
TRBV27,-,TRBD1,TRBJ2-3,CASSFLGTGPDPTDTQYF,TGTGCCAGCAGTTTCCTCGGGACAGGGCCCGATCCGACAGATACGCAGTATTTT
TRBV6-1,few,-,TRBJ2-3,CASTLGGGRDTQYF,TGTGCCAGCACTCTAGGGGGAGGGAGGGATACGCAGTATTTT
TRBV5-1,few,TRBD1,TRBJ1-2,CASSLGGTGNGYTF,TGCGCCAGCAGCTTGGGGGGGACAGGGAATGGCTACACCTTC
TRBV19,-,TRBD2,TRBJ2-1,CASSIDSSRERGEQFF,TGTGCCAGTAGTATTGACTCTTCGCGGGAGAGGGGTGAGCAGTTCTTC
TRBV5-1,many,-,TRBJ1-1,CASGRGEGTEAFF,TGCGCCAGCGGTCGGGGAGAGGGGACTGAAGCTTTCTTT
TRBV6-1,few,TRBD1,TRBJ1-1,CASRTLQGRRTEAFF,TGTGCCAGCAGGACTCTACAGGGGAGGCGGACTGAAGCTTTCTTT
TRBV15,-,-,TRBJ2-1,CATSRGAGSRQRDEQFF,TGTGCCACCAGCAGAGGGGCAGGTAGCCGCCAGAGGGATGAGCAGTTCTTC
TRBV15,few,-,TRBJ1-2,CATNRDHMQHGYTF,TGTGCCACCAACAGAGATCATATGCAGCATGGCTACACCTTC
TRBV10-3,many,-,TRBJ2-5,CAVPGGYRETQYF,TGTGCCGTCCCTGGGGGGTACCGAGAGACCCAGTACTTC
TRBV11-2,-,TRBD2,TRBJ2-1,CASSSRGTSGRAYNEQFF,TGTGCCAGCAGCTCCCGGGGGACTAGCGGGAGGGCCTACAATGAGCAGTTCTTC
TRBV3-1,-,TRBD1,TRBJ1-2,CASSPQRQGHGYTF,TGTGCCAGCAGCCCACAAAGACAGGGGCATGGCTACACCTTC
TRBV5-1,-,-,TRBJ2-7,CASSFSGAATYEQYF,TGCGCCAGCAGCTTTTCCGGAGCGGCAACTTACGAGCAGTACTTC
TRBV4-3,many,TRBD1,TRBJ1-2,CASSPWEGARGYTF,TGCGCCAGCAGCCCTTGGGAGGGGGCGCGAGGCTACACCTTC
TRBV7-9,few,TRBD2,TRBJ2-1,CASSLRTSGSYNEQFF,TGTGCCAGCAGCCTACGGACTAGCGGCTCCTACAATGAGCAGTTCTTC
TRBV5-1,-,TRBD2,TRBJ2-1,CASSVRSGLAAYNEQFF,TGCGCCAGCAGCGTGCGGTCGGGACTAGCGGCGTACAATGAGCAGTTCTTC
TRBV6-2/TRBV6-3,once,TRBD1,TRBJ2-2,CASSYRDSTAGELFF,TGTGCCAGCAGTTACAGGGACAGTACCGCCGGGGAGCTGTTTTTT
TRBV11-2,many,-,TRBJ1-5,CASSPKGNQPQHF,TGTGCCAGCAGCCCTAAGGGTAATCAGCCCCAGCATTTT
TRBV20-1,few,TRBD1,TRBJ1-1,CSAMRQGKGEAFF,TGCAGTGCTATGCGACAGGGGAAGGGTGAAGCTTTCTTT
TRBV12-3/TRBV12-4,many,TRBD2,TRBJ2-7,CASATGTSAIYEQYF,TGTGCCAGCGCTACAGGAACTAGCGCCATCTACGAGCAGTACTTC
TRBV2,-,-,TRBJ2-1,CASKIFDEQFF,TGTGCCAGCAAGATTTTTGATGAGCAGTTCTTC
TRBV7-9,few,-,TRBJ2-4,CASSPVRAKNIQYF,TGTGCCAGCAGCCCCGTTCGAGCCAAAAACATTCAGTACTTC
TRBV7-8,few,-,TRBJ2-7,CASSLITGAYEQYF,TGTGCCAGCAGCTTGATAACGGGGGCCTACGAGCAGTACTTC
TRBV24-1,many,-,TRBJ2-1,CATSTSSNEQFF,TGTGCCACCAGTACGTCTAGCAATGAGCAGTTCTTC
TRBV24-1,many,TRBD1,TRBJ2-1,CASAGGKGSYNEQFF,TGTGCCTCCGCAGGGGGAAAAGGATCCTACAATGAGCAGTTCTTC
TRBV5-1,-,TRBD2,TRBJ2-1,CASSSGTSGLLVGEQFF,TGCGCCAGCAGCTCAGGGACTAGCGGGCTACTAGTAGGAGAGCAGTTCTTC
TRBV5-5,many,-,TRBJ1-1,CASTHLDGNTEAFF,TGTGCCAGCACCCACCTCGACGGGAACACTGAAGCTTTCTTT
TRBV20-1,few,-,TRBJ2-6,CSARDSARSGANVLTF,TGCAGTGCTAGGGACAGCGCCCGCTCTGGGGCCAACGTCCTGACTTTC
TRBV5-6,-,-,TRBJ1-5,CASSWGGSYQPQHF,TGTGCCAGCAGCTGGGGGGGCTCCTATCAGCCCCAGCATTTT
TRBV7-6,-,-,TRBJ1-5,CASSQGGRVGQPQHF,TGTGCCAGCAGCCAAGGGGGGAGGGTGGGACAGCCCCAGCATTTT
TRBV10-2,few,-,TRBJ2-7,CASSGGNEQYF,TGCGCCAGCAGTGGAGGAAACGAGCAGTACTTC
TRBV5-5,many,TRBD2,TRBJ2-5,CASSLKSEQPRGAQYF,TGTGCCAGCAGCTTGAAGTCGGAACAACCCCGGGGGGCCCAGTACTTC
TRBV7-8,-,-,TRBJ2-2,CASGGAGNTGELFF,TGTGCCAGCGGGGGTGCAGGAAACACCGGGGAGCTGTTTTTT
TRBV20-1,-,-,TRBJ2-2,CSAGDGQYTNTGELFF,TGCAGTGCGGGGGATGGACAGTATACGAACACCGGGGAGCTGTTTTTT
TRBV20-1,few,-,TRBJ2-3,CSAGGTAAGATDTQYF,TGCAGTGCTGGGGGAACGGCTGCGGGGGCGACAGATACGCAGTATTTT
TRBV29-1,-,-,TRBJ1-2,CSVDEGRWRHGYTF,TGCAGCGTCGACGAGGGGCGGTGGAGGCATGGCTACACCTTC
TRBV7-2,-,-,TRBJ2-7,CASSLVGHGKYEQYF,TGTGCCAGCAGCTTAGTTGGGCATGGGAAGTACGAGCAGTACTTC
TRBV20-1,few,TRBD2,TRBJ2-2,CSARVAGLTGELFF,TGCAGTGCCAGAGTAGCGGGTCTCACCGGGGAGCTGTTTTTT
TRBV2,-,-,TRBJ2-3,CASNAWKLTTDTQYF,TGTGCCAGCAACGCTTGGAAGTTAACCACAGATACGCAGTATTTT
TRBV20-1,few,TRBD1,TRBJ2-7,CSAVDGAGGVYEQYF,TGCAGTGCGGTAGACGGCGCAGGGGGCGTCTACGAGCAGTACTTC
TRBV5-1,-,TRBD2,TRBJ2-2,CASSLLTSENTGELFF,TGCGCCAGCAGCCTCCTGACTAGCGAGAACACCGGGGAGCTGTTTTTT
TRBV10-3,few,-,TRBJ2-2,CAIHADAGELFF,TGTGCCATCCACGCGGACGCCGGGGAGCTGTTTTTT
TRBV11-2,many,TRBD1,TRBJ2-2,CASSPTGTVNVWELFF,TGTGCCAGCAGCCCCACCGGGACAGTCAATGTCTGGGAGCTGTTTTTT
TRBV12-3/TRBV12-4,many,TRBD1,TRBJ2-7,CASSLNPGQALAIEQYF,TGTGCCAGCAGTTTGAACCCAGGACAGGCTCTAGCTATCGAGCAGTACTTC
TRBV12-3/TRBV12-4,-,-,TRBJ2-2,CASIGQGGTGELFF,TGTGCCAGCATCGGTCAGGGCGGAACCGGGGAGCTGTTTTTT